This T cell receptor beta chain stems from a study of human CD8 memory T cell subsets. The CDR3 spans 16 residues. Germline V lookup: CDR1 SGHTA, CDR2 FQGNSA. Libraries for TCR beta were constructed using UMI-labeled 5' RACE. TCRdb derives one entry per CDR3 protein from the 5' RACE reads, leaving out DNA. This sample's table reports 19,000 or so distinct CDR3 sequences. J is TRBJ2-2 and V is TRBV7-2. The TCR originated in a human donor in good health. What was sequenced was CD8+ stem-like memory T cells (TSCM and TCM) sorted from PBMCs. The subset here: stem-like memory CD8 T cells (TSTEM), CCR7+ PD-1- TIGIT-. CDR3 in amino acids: CASSLGSGAGYAELFF.